The 22 T cell receptor beta chains below come from one sample, sequenced in a study of early T cells in non-severe SARS-CoV-2 infection. TCRdb analysed the 5' RACE reads with MiXCR anew, one entry per CDR3 protein. Of about 38,000 distinct CDR3 sequences in the sample, roughly 4.5% were seen once. Material for sequencing was whole blood. These receptors were collected from an adult who was a healthcare worker with PCR-confirmed SARS-CoV-2 infection or an uninfected control (not recorded which).

This clonotype was observed many times. V gene TRBV12-3 or TRBV12-4 combines with J gene TRBJ1-5, with D possibly being TRBD1 (5 bases). The CDR3 is 12 residues long. The V gene lost 3 bases and the J gene lost 6 bases, with 6 bases spanning the gap. Written as DNA, the CDR3 is TGTGCCAGCAGTTTCGGGGCTCAGCCCCAGCATTTT. It is translated as CASSFGAQPQHF.

The table lists this clonotype with many counts. This rearrangement joins TRBV6-1 to TRBJ1-1; weak D call: TRBD1 (5 bases). Germline values: CDR1 MNHNS, CDR2 SASEGT. CDR3 size: 14 residues. Trimming took 1 base from V and 1 from J, leaving 7 bases between them. Written as DNA, the CDR3 is TGTGCCAGCAGTGAAGGACAGTGGAACACTGAAGCTTTCTTT. Translation: CASSEGQWNTEAFF.

In its sample, this clonotype was seen a few times. The chain employs TRBV7-2 and TRBJ2-5, with TRBD2 matching over 7 bases. Germline lookup yields CDR1 SGHTA and CDR2 FQGNSA. This CDR3 comprises 15 residues. The trim removed 2 bases at V and 4 bases at J, leaving 7 bases unmatched. The CDR3 here is CASSLSGTQGETQYF. The CDR3, as DNA: TGTGCCAGCAGCTTAAGCGGGACCCAAGGAGAGACCCAGTACTTC.

This clonotype showed up many times. Written as DNA, the CDR3 is TGTGCCAGCAGTTGGGAATCTTCCTATGGCTACACCTTC. Translated, it gives CASSWESSYGYTF. The V and J genes are TRBV12-3 or TRBV12-4 and TRBJ1-2; D is undetermined. This CDR3 region has 13 residues. Trimming removed 4 bases at V and 4 bases at J, with 10 bases between.

This clonotype was counted at least ten times. V usage is TRBV7-3 and J usage is TRBJ2-1; TRBD2 matches 9 bases. This CDR3 contains 15 residues. Germline V gives CDR1 SGHTA, CDR2 FQGTGA. Trimming cost V 2 bases and J 7 bases; bases outside gene matches: 6. The CDR3 region is CASSLGGLAGNEQFF. DNA for the CDR3: TGTGCCAGCAGCTTAGGGGGACTAGCAGGTAATGAGCAGTTCTTC.

This clonotype was counted many times. V is TRBV19 and J is TRBJ2-5; D tentatively reads TRBD1 or TRBD2 (5 bases each). This CDR3 comprises 13 residues. The V gene lost 5 bases and the J gene lost 4 bases, with 11 bases spanning the gap. The germline V gene encodes CDR1 LNHDA and CDR2 SQIVND (reference sequence). CDR3 in amino acids: CASSRDRGETQYF. The DNA for the CDR3 is TGTGCCAGTAGTCGGGACCGTGGAGAGACCCAGTACTTC.

This clonotype occurred many times. The CDR3 loop is CASSVGDYGYTF. The CDR3 DNA sequence: TGTGCCAGCAGTGTGGGGGACTATGGCTACACCTTC. The J gene is TRBJ1-2, the V gene TRBV6-1; tentative D call: TRBD1 (5 bases). Trimming stripped 4 bases from V and 3 bases from J, with 6 bases between. The germline gives CDR1 MNHNS, CDR2 SASEGT. The CDR3 contains 12 residues.

Many counts were recorded for this clonotype. This CDR3 reads CASSLGAGGPEETQYF. The DNA of the CDR3 is TGTGCCAGCAGCTTAGGAGCGGGGGGCCCAGAAGAGACCCAGTACTTC. J is TRBJ2-5 and V is TRBV7-9; the match to TRBD2 covers 9 bases. Trimming took 1 base from V and 3 from J; bases not matched to a gene: 6. There are 16 residues in the CDR3. Germline assignment: CDR1 SEHNR and CDR2 FQNEAQ (reference sequence).

This clonotype came up many times. The chain joins TRBV5-1 to TRBJ2-5; 9 positions agree with TRBD2. CDR3 length: 16 amino acids. Looked up from germline, CDR1 is SGHRS and CDR2 is YFSETQ. The junction had 9 bases not matched to a gene; V was cut back by 5 bases and J by 1 base. CDR3 residues: CASSRSGGNFQETQYF. CDR3 nucleotide sequence: TGCGCCAGCAGTCGGAGCGGGGGGAACTTCCAAGAGACCCAGTACTTC. The complete variable domain, with remaining parts taken from reference TRBV5-1 and TRBJ2-5, reads KAGVTQTPRYLIKTRGQQVTLSCSPISGHRSVSWYQQTPGQGLQFLFEYFSETQRNKGNFPGRFSGRQFSNSRSEMNVSTLELGDSALYLCASSRSGGNFQETQYFGPGTRLLVL.

This clonotype has ten or more counts. The chain combines TRBV11-2 with TRBJ2-1, with D maybe TRBD2 (5 bases). This CDR3 is built from 13 residues. Trimming pared 5 bases from V and 3 bases from J, leaving 8 bases between. Germline V gives CDR1 SGHAT, CDR2 FQNNGV. CDR3 sequence: CASSLRDYNEQFF. DNA of the CDR3: TGTGCCAGCAGCCTACGGGACTACAATGAGCAGTTCTTC.

At least ten counts were recorded for this clonotype. This sequence joins TRBV3-1 and TRBJ1-1, with D unresolved. V gave up 4 bases and J gave up 4 bases, with 10 bases separating them. CDR1 and CDR2 (germline): LGHDT, YNNKEL (reference sequence). The CDR3 has 13 amino acids. As DNA, the CDR3 is TGTGCCAGCAGCCCCGGAGTGCCCACTGAAGCTTTCTTT. This translates into CASSPGVPTEAFF.

The V gene is TRBV14, the J gene TRBJ2-3; TRBD1 aligns across 8 bases. Losses at the gene ends were 1 base for V and 5 bases for J; bases not matched to a gene: 2. CDR1 and CDR2 (germline): SGHDN, FVKESK. The CDR3 contains 14 residues. In nucleotides, the CDR3 is TGTGCCAGCAGCCAAGCAGGGGGCGTAGATACGCAGTATTTT. Translating it yields CASSQAGGVDTQYF.

The chain has TRBV18 and TRBJ1-1; perhaps TRBD1 as D (6 bases). Germline values: CDR1 KGHSH, CDR2 LQKENI. There are 16 residues in the CDR3. V was cut by 2 bases and J by 0 bases, with 13 bases left in between. The CDR3 DNA sequence: TGTGCCAGCTCACCAAGGCAGGGGCGGATGAACACTGAAGCTTTCTTT. Its protein product is CASSPRQGRMNTEAFF.

Many counts were recorded for this clonotype. The chain employs TRBV18 and TRBJ1-5; D is possibly TRBD1 (5 bases). Trimming left V 6 bases short and J 2 bases short, with 17 bases between. The CDR3 loop spans 16 amino acids. Per the germline V gene, CDR1 is KGHSH and CDR2 is LQKENI. CDR3 protein: CASSTGHLGRNQPQHF. In DNA, the CDR3 is TGTGCCAGCTCCACAGGACATTTAGGCCGCAATCAGCCCCAGCATTTT.

This clonotype showed up many times. The V gene is TRBV18, the J gene TRBJ1-1; D is possibly TRBD1 (5 bases). V lost 3 bases and J 4 bases, leaving 12 bases between the germline ends. This CDR3 comprises 14 residues. Germline V gene sequence: CDR1 KGHSH, CDR2 LQKENI. This chain's CDR3 is CASSPSGLATEAFF. The DNA for the CDR3 is TGTGCCAGCTCACCCTCAGGGCTGGCCACTGAAGCTTTCTTT.

This clonotype occurred many times. The chain couples TRBV7-6 to TRBJ2-1; the match to TRBD2 covers 13 bases. Germline trimming cut 6 bases from V and 6 bases from J; bases unmatched to any gene: 5. Germline loops: CDR1 SGHVS, CDR2 FNYEAQ. This CDR3 region has 15 residues. CDR3 loop: CASRQLAGGFNEQFF. In DNA form, the CDR3 reads TGTGCCAGCAGACAACTAGCGGGGGGGTTCAATGAGCAGTTCTTC. Drawing the rest from reference TRBV7-6 and TRBJ2-1, the complete variable domain is GAGVSQSPRYKVTKRGQDVALRCDPISGHVSLYWYRQALGQGPEFLTYFNYEAQQDKSGLPNDRFSAERPEGSISTLTIQRTEQRDSAMYRCASRQLAGGFNEQFFGPGTRLTVL.

Ten or more counts support this clonotype. This chain's CDR3 is CASRTGQGTYGYTF. The CDR3 DNA is TGTGCCAGTCGGACGGGACAGGGGACCTATGGCTACACCTTC. J is TRBJ1-2 and V is TRBV19; TRBD1 matches at 10 bases. CDR1 is LNHDA, CDR2 SQIVND, per germline (reference sequence). The CDR3 length is 14 residues. The V and J ends lost 8 bases and 4 bases, in that order; junction bases with no gene match: 7.

This clonotype came up many times. The rearrangement joins TRBV12-5 to TRBJ2-7; D may be TRBD1 (6 bases). CDR1 is LGHNT, CDR2 FRNRAP, per germline. Deletions cut 6 bases from V and 2 bases from J, with 14 bases between. There are 14 residues in the CDR3. CDR3: CASGLFGGPYEQYF. CDR3 DNA: TGTGCTAGTGGCCTGTTTGGGGGCCCCTACGAGCAGTACTTC.

The table lists this clonotype with a few counts. The V gene is TRBV3-1, the J gene TRBJ1-1; D might be TRBD1 (6 bases). V was shortened by 2 bases and J by 1 base, with 8 bases between the two germline ends. The CDR3 runs 14 residues. Per the germline V gene, CDR1 is LGHDT and CDR2 is YNNKEL (reference sequence). The CDR3 loop reads CASSQRDKNTEAFF. The DNA for the CDR3 is TGTGCCAGCAGCCAACGGGACAAGAACACTGAAGCTTTCTTT.

Ten or more counts support this clonotype. This chain links TRBV2 with TRBJ1-2; a possible D gene is TRBD1 (6 bases). V was trimmed by 6 bases and J by 6 bases, leaving 17 bases between them. The CDR3 length is 14 residues. CDR1 and CDR2 (germline): SNHLY, FYNNEI. The CDR3: CASRETGVIDGYTF. In DNA form, the CDR3 reads TGTGCCAGCAGAGAGACAGGAGTTATCGATGGCTACACCTTC.

This clonotype was detected many times. The genes are TRBV30 and TRBJ2-7, with no clear D. Trimming stripped 3 bases from V and 3 bases from J, with 12 bases between. The CDR3 has 13 residues. The germline CDR1 and CDR2 sequences are GTSNPN and SVGIG (reference sequence). CDR3 region: CAWSRIGFYEQYF. CDR3 nucleotides: TGTGCCTGGAGCCGGATAGGGTTCTACGAGCAGTACTTC.

This clonotype was picked up many times. The V and J genes are TRBV29-1 and TRBJ1-1, with unresolved D. The V and J ends lost 4 bases and 1 base respectively, with 10 bases between them. The CDR3 totals 13 residues. CDR1 SQVTM and CDR2 ANQGSEA come from the germline V gene. The CDR3 nucleotides are TGCAGCGTTGTTCGGTGGAAGAACACTGAAGCTTTCTTT. Translating gives CSVVRWKNTEAFF.